The sequence of this T cell receptor (beta chain) was determined in a study of blood T cell repertoires in COVID-19. Study summary: The origin of the acute and convalescent COVID-19 samples was the United States, Italy and Spain. The analysed material was cDNA or gDNA that came from T cells, B-cell-depleted T cells, or PBMCs.

In the original workflow: For nucleated cells, counts were estimated from reference gene primer amplification. The table came from immunoSEQ multiplex PCR; TCRdb's copy has only in-frame clones and leaves some out. The V and J calls and clone size come from that table; D and trimming were worked out from the DNA. The repertoire holds about 38,000 clones, with 70% to 90% as singletons. The CDR3 consists of 15 residues. V was clipped by 0 bases and J by 5 bases; unmatched bases: 6. In germline, CDR1 is MNHEY, CDR2 SMNVEV (reference sequence). This rearrangement joins TRBV27 to TRBJ1-1; 7 nucleotides align to TRBD1. The sequence derives from a man aged 45-65 years with active COVID-19. The sample consisted of peripheral blood. The CDR3 sequence is CASSLSGTVRTEAFF. Here the CDR3 DNA reads TGTGCCAGCAGTTTATCAGGGACAGTGAGGACTGAAGCTTTCTTT.